This T cell receptor (beta chain) was captured by sequencing in a study of monozygotic twins with inflammatory bowel disease. Study results and caveats: Reduced clonotype sharing with other individuals was observed in IBD patients relative to healthy twins, especially with disease activity.

The template switching step added UMIs that contained a 6-nucleotide sample barcode. TCRdb re-called the 5' RACE reads, yielding one record per CDR3 amino acid sequence without DNA. This sample contains 190,000 or so distinct CDR3 sequences. A remark on this clonotype: Its target is unknown.

This CDR3 comprises 15 residues. The germline V gene encodes CDR1 MNHEY and CDR2 SVGEGT. This chain connects TRBV6-2 or TRBV6-3 to TRBJ1-1; TCRdb names TRBD1, which stays unverified in the absence of DNA. This receptor was taken from a human donor with ulcerative colitis or Crohn's disease, or a healthy co-twin of an affected twin (not recorded which). The sample comprised blood. The CDR3 is CASSGRRTDNTEAFF.